This TCR beta chain was documented in a study of vaccination and CD4 T cells after COVID-19. Treatment meaning: roughly 10-day PBMC culture with coronavirus spike peptide pools or control peptides (ViraFEST assay). Expanded clonotypes were found by TCR sequencing after peptide-pool stimulation (ViraFEST). The CDR3 contains 16 residues. From germline, CDR1 is SGHTA and CDR2 FQGTGA. V was clipped by 5 bases and J by 6 bases, with 19 bases between them. This clonotype turned up a few times. Its antigen is not known. Sequencing of DNA taken from cultured CD4+ T cells relied on the Oncomine TCR Beta short-read assay. TCRdb redid the calling of the PCR reads with MiXCR, one entry per CDR3 protein. This table has 11,000 or so distinct CDR3 sequences, roughly 69% appearing once.

The source is a human donor who had recovered from COVID-19. This sequence joins TRBV7-3 and TRBJ2-2, with D maybe TRBD2 (6 bases). Sequenced input: CD4+ T cells from blood, cultured in vitro. The CDR3 nucleotides read TGTGCCAGCAGCGCTCGAGTACGGGGGACCCCCGGGGAGCTGTTTTTT. Translated: CASSARVRGTPGELFF.